The present entry profiles one TCR beta chain with its context. The V and J ends lost 2 bases and 5 bases, in that order; junction bases with no gene match: 4. The CDR3 covers 15 residues. Germline V CDR1 and CDR2: MDHEN, SYDVKM. Sequencing was performed with immunoSEQ multiplex PCR; in TCRdb, only in-frame clones are kept and a portion is missing. The sample has roughly 700,000 clones; about 74% are singletons. These data belong to a study of shared clonotypes between healthy human individuals. The material sequenced was memory CD4+ T cells sorted from blood. Subset: CD45RA-negative fraction. The TCR originated in a young woman in good health. The chain has TRBV28 and TRBJ1-2; 11 nucleotides agree with TRBD1. DNA of the CDR3: TGTGCCAGCAGTTTAGGGACAGGGGGGATTTATGGCTACACCTTC. Its translation is CASSLGTGGIYGYTF.